One and the same sample provided the 24 T cell receptor beta chains below, sequenced in a study of T cells after yellow fever vaccination. MiXCR, applied by TCRdb to the 5' RACE reads, yields one record per CDR3 protein. The sample lists approximately 330,000 distinct CDR3 sequences, about 4% seen once, with around 23% in the top ten. Sequenced material: PBMCs, taken 5 days after the yellow fever booster vaccination. The source of these receptors is a man between 18 and 29 years old who received the YFV17D yellow fever vaccine.

This clonotype was observed at least ten times. The chain combines TRBV7-9 with TRBJ2-3; 8 nucleotides match TRBD2. The CDR3 length is 12 residues. Per the germline V gene, CDR1 is SEHNR and CDR2 is FQNEAQ (reference sequence). After removal of 2 bases from V and 9 bases from J, the junction contained 1 base not matched to a gene. The CDR3 is CASSLTGGTQYF. CDR3 in DNA: TGTGCCAGCAGCTTAACGGGAGGGACGCAGTATTTT.

This clonotype was seen a few times. This sequence joins TRBV4-3 and TRBJ2-1; TRBD2 agrees at 8 bases. The CDR3 is 17 amino acids. V dropped 0 bases and J dropped 4; count of bases not matched to a gene: 8. CDR1 is LGHNA and CDR2 is YSLEER in the germline V gene. CDR3 sequence reads: CASSQDLGASGYNEQFF. In DNA form, the CDR3 reads TGCGCCAGCAGCCAAGATCTCGGGGCTAGCGGGTACAATGAGCAGTTCTTC.

This clonotype has a handful of counts. J is TRBJ1-1 and V is TRBV4-1; unclear D gene. The CDR3 length is 12 residues. Looked up from germline, CDR1 is MGHRA and CDR2 is YSYEKL. The V end was cut by 2 bases, the J end by 10 bases, with 11 bases between. The CDR3 loop reads CASSQLGVGAFF. CDR3 nucleotides: TGCGCCAGCAGCCAACTCGGGGTTGGAGCTTTCTTT.

This clonotype was seen only a few times. The J gene is TRBJ1-3, the V gene TRBV7-9, with 9 bases identical to TRBD1. The V gene end was trimmed by 5 bases and the J gene end by 2 bases; junction bases not matched to a gene: 7. CDR1 and CDR2 from the germline V gene are SEHNR and FQNEAQ (reference sequence). The CDR3 sequence is 16 residues long. The CDR3 sequence is CASSPPGQGPGNTIYF. For the CDR3, the DNA is TGTGCCAGCAGCCCCCCGGGACAGGGTCCTGGAAACACCATATATTTT.

This clonotype was observed a handful of times. The V and J genes are TRBV15 and TRBJ1-1, with D unclear. The germline V and J ends were trimmed by 1 base and 4 bases, with 10 bases remaining between them. CDR3 length: 14 residues. The germline V gene has CDR1 LNHNV and CDR2 YYDKDF (reference sequence). This CDR3 is CATSRVSIGTEAFF. The DNA for the CDR3 is TGTGCCACCAGCAGAGTCAGCATCGGCACTGAAGCTTTCTTT.

This clonotype was detected only a few times. The chain has TRBV5-1 and TRBJ1-3; D remains unclear. V lost 4 bases and J 0 bases, leaving 14 bases between the germline ends. The CDR3 extends over 16 amino acids. Germline CDR1 reads SGHRS; CDR2 reads YFSETQ. The CDR3 sequence is CASSPEGRYSGNTIYF. The CDR3 DNA follows: TGCGCCAGCAGCCCAGAGGGTCGGTACTCTGGAAACACCATATATTTT. The variable domain in full, with the rest retrieved from reference TRBV5-1 and TRBJ1-3, is KAGVTQTPRYLIKTRGQQVTLSCSPISGHRSVSWYQQTPGQGLQFLFEYFSETQRNKGNFPGRFSGRQFSNSRSEMNVSTLELGDSALYLCASSPEGRYSGNTIYFGEGSWLTVV.

The V and J genes are TRBV5-1 and TRBJ2-5; D remains unclear. Germline CDR1 reads SGHRS; CDR2 reads YFSETQ. V gave up 1 base and J gave up 4 bases, with 11 bases separating them. The CDR3 extends over 14 amino acids. The CDR3 DNA sequence: TGCGCCAGCAGCTTGTGGGATTTGGGAGAGACCCAGTACTTC. Its protein is CASSLWDLGETQYF.

This clonotype appeared many times. This chain connects TRBV4-1 to TRBJ2-5; D is undetermined. Germline lookup yields CDR1 MGHRA and CDR2 YSYEKL. V lost 1 base and J lost 4, with 7 bases in between. The CDR3 loop spans 13 amino acids. The CDR3 loop is CASSQAILETQYF. The CDR3 DNA follows: TGCGCCAGCAGCCAAGCCATTTTAGAGACCCAGTACTTC.

This clonotype was seen a few times. The chain couples TRBV7-9 to TRBJ2-1, with unresolved D. V was pared by 8 bases and J by 2 bases, with 10 bases between. This CDR3 contains 13 residues. The germline V gene encodes CDR1 SEHNR and CDR2 FQNEAQ (reference sequence). CDR3 region: CASAKSTYNEQFF. CDR3 sequence (DNA): TGTGCCAGCGCCAAGTCGACCTACAATGAGCAGTTCTTC. Full variable domain (outside the CDR3, taken from reference TRBV7-9 and TRBJ2-1): DTGVSQNPRHKITKRGQNVTFRCDPISEHNRLYWYRQTLGQGPEFLTYFQNEAQLEKSRLLSDRFSAERPKGSFSTLEIQRTEQGDSAMYLCASAKSTYNEQFFGPGTRLTVL.

The V call is TRBV4-3, the J call TRBJ2-7, with D possibly TRBD2 on 6 matching bases. From germline, CDR1 is LGHNA and CDR2 YSLEER. The germline V and J ends were trimmed by 4 bases and 2 bases, with 15 bases remaining between them. This CDR3 has 15 residues. Here the CDR3 DNA reads TGCGCCAGCAGCCCCGTCCAGGGAGGTCCCTACGAGCAGTACTTC. It codes for CASSPVQGGPYEQYF.

The V and J genes are TRBV23-1 and TRBJ1-4; 7 nucleotides line up with TRBD1. TRBV23-1 is marked as an open reading frame, function uncertain. This CDR3 region has 14 residues. The V gene end was trimmed by 5 bases and the J gene end by 8 bases; junction bases not matched to a gene: 8. This CDR3 reads CASSRQGVREKLFF. CDR3 in DNA: TGCGCCAGCAGTAGACAGGGTGTACGCGAAAAACTGTTTTTT.

This clonotype was counted between two and nine times. The chain recombines TRBV20-1 with TRBJ1-6, with D perhaps TRBD1 (6 bases). This CDR3 has 16 amino acids. Germline lookup yields CDR1 DFQATT and CDR2 SNEGSKA (reference sequence). V was trimmed by 0 bases and J by 7 bases, leaving 16 bases between them. The CDR3 reads CSARDGKARGNSPLHF. CDR3 coding DNA: TGCAGTGCTAGAGATGGAAAAGCCAGGGGAAATTCACCCCTCCACTTT.

This clonotype was seen more than once but under ten times. V usage is TRBV12-3 or TRBV12-4 and J usage is TRBJ1-2, with a possible D match to TRBD1 (5 bases). The CDR3 has 14 residues. With 0 bases removed from V and 4 bases from J, the gap between germline ends came to 9 bases. In DNA form, the CDR3 reads TGTGCCAGCAGTTTAGCCGGGGCGTTCTATGGCTACACCTTC. As protein: CASSLAGAFYGYTF.

This clonotype showed up just a few times. The chain combines TRBV11-2 with TRBJ1-2; the D is unclear. The germline V and J ends were trimmed by 1 base and 5 bases, with 11 bases remaining between them. This CDR3 region has 14 residues. The germline V gene encodes CDR1 SGHAT and CDR2 FQNNGV. CDR3 sequence: CASSLGSRIYGYTF. CDR3 DNA sequence: TGTGCCAGCAGCTTAGGGAGCAGGATATATGGCTACACCTTC.

This clonotype occurred many times. The J gene is TRBJ2-3, the V gene TRBV6-4, with D possibly TRBD2 on 5 matching bases. The germline gives CDR1 MRHNA, CDR2 SNTAGT. The V gene lost 5 bases and the J gene lost 3 bases, with 12 bases spanning the gap. The CDR3 sequence is 14 residues long. CDR3 nucleotide sequence: TGTGCCAGCAGTCTAGCTTCAGGAACAGATACGCAGTATTTT. Amino acid sequence: CASSLASGTDTQYF.

This clonotype showed up just a few times. The CDR3 coding sequence is TGTGCCAGCAGTCGGTCCCCTTACCAACAGGGGGTGAAGGGCAATCAGCCCCAGCATTTT. The encoded protein is CASSRSPYQQGVKGNQPQHF. The chain carries TRBV6-2 or TRBV6-3 and TRBJ1-5; 8 positions match TRBD1. The V gene end was trimmed by 5 bases and the J gene end by 2 bases; junction bases not matched to a gene: 20. The CDR3 is made up of 20 amino acids. Germline V gene lookup returns CDR1 MNHEY and CDR2 SVGEGT.

This clonotype was seen only a few times. The chain is built from TRBV11-2 and TRBJ2-7; TRBD1 or TRBD2 may be the D gene (5 bases each). The CDR3 is made up of 15 amino acids. CDR1 and CDR2 from the germline V gene are SGHAT and FQNNGV. Trimming left V 3 bases short and J 3 bases short, with 15 bases between. CDR3 bases: TGTGCCAGCAGCTTTAGCGTCCGGACATTCTACGAGCAGTACTTC. Its translation: CASSFSVRTFYEQYF.

This rearrangement joins TRBV9 to TRBJ1-4, with D hard to call. Trimming left V 3 bases short and J 6 bases short, with 18 bases between. The length of the CDR3 is 16 residues. CDR1 and CDR2 (germline): SGDLS, YYNGEE. As DNA, the CDR3 is TGTGCCAGCAGCGCCCCCGGCCCAGGCGGGTATGAAAAACTGTTTTTT. Its protein product is CASSAPGPGGYEKLFF. Filled out from reference TRBV9 and TRBJ1-4, the complete variable domain reads DSGVTQTPKHLITATGQRVTLRCSPRSGDLSVYWYQQSLDQGLQFLIQYYNGEERAKGNILERFSAQQFPDLHSELNLSSLELGDSALYFCASSAPGPGGYEKLFFGSGTQLSVL.

The rearrangement uses TRBV10-3 and TRBJ2-2, with 10 nucleotides matching TRBD1. The CDR3 totals 16 residues. The germline V gene encodes CDR1 ENHRY and CDR2 SYGVKD. V lost 5 bases to trimming and J lost 5 bases; unmatched junction nucleotides: 8. In nucleotides, the CDR3 is TGTGCCATCAGTCCGACAGGGGGCTGGGTGACCGGGGAGCTGTTTTTT. Protein sequence: CAISPTGGWVTGELFF.

The chain recombines TRBV5-1 with TRBJ1-3; D is perhaps TRBD1 (5 bases). Trimming took off 2 bases at V and 1 base at J, with 7 bases between the two ends. The CDR3 totals 14 residues. Per germline, CDR1 SGHRS and CDR2 YFSETQ. The CDR3 bases are TGCGCCAGCAGCTTACAGGTTTCTGGAAACACCATATATTTT. Amino acid sequence: CASSLQVSGNTIYF.

The chain employs TRBV7-2 and TRBJ2-3, with TRBD1 matching 10 bases. The CDR3 is made up of 16 amino acids. The V gene end was trimmed by 4 bases and the J gene end by 6 bases; junction bases not matched to a gene: 10. Germline CDR1 SGHTA, CDR2 FQGNSA. The CDR3 here is CASSSSRDRGRDTQYF. DNA for the CDR3: TGTGCCAGCAGCTCTTCCCGGGACAGGGGTCGTGATACGCAGTATTTT.

This clonotype was counted at least ten times. The V call is TRBV11-3, the J call TRBJ2-2; TRBD2 aligns across 7 bases. V was clipped by 4 bases and J by 7 bases; unmatched bases: 6. The CDR3 consists of 14 residues. Germline CDR1 SGHNT, CDR2 YENEEA. The CDR3 sequence: CASSSGLLNGELFF. The CDR3 DNA follows: TGTGCCAGCAGCTCGGGACTACTCAACGGGGAGCTGTTTTTT.

CDR3 protein: CASSLVRLVRGNEQFF. The CDR3, as DNA: TGTGCCAGCAGCTTAGTACGGCTAGTCAGGGGTAATGAGCAGTTCTTC. The rearrangement links TRBV7-2 to TRBJ2-1; perhaps TRBD1 as D (6 bases). The CDR3 spans 16 residues. From germline, CDR1 is SGHTA and CDR2 FQGNSA. The ends were cut back, 1 base at V and 7 bases at J, with 17 bases in the middle.

This clonotype came up many times. This rearrangement joins TRBV20-1 to TRBJ1-4; the D is unclear. V gave up 2 bases and J gave up 8 bases, with 12 bases separating them. The CDR3 is made up of 13 amino acids. Germline assignment: CDR1 DFQATT and CDR2 SNEGSKA (reference sequence). In DNA, the CDR3 is TGCAGTGCTAGATTAAGGGTCGGGGAAAAACTGTTTTTT. Its translation is CSARLRVGEKLFF.